One sample yielded the 17 T cell receptor beta chains listed below, sequenced in a study of blood T cell repertoires in COVID-19. This table comes from immunoSEQ multiplex PCR, and its TCRdb copy is limited to in-frame clones, with some not included. The sample holds about 150,000 clones; around four fifths are singletons and the top ten take less than 3%. The specimen sequenced was peripheral blood. These receptors all stem from a woman of 80 years or more with COVID-19, enrolled during active disease.

J is TRBJ2-5 and V is TRBV7-2; 13 positions match TRBD2. From germline, CDR1 is SGHTA and CDR2 FQGNSA. This CDR3 contains 17 residues. Trimming at V came to 1 base and at J to 5 bases, leaving 7 bases not matched to a gene. The CDR3 DNA reads TGTGCCAGCAGCTTAGGGATACTAGCGGGGGGGCATGAGACCCAGTACTTC. This translates into CASSLGILAGGHETQYF.

The V call is TRBV9, the J call TRBJ2-7, with D perhaps matching TRBD2 (6 bases). The CDR3 has 15 amino acids. V was shortened by 4 bases and J by 1 base, with 15 bases between the two germline ends. CDR1 is SGDLS, CDR2 YYNGEE, per germline. CDR3 coding DNA: TGTGCCAGCAGCCGGGGGAGAGCGGCTTCCTACGAGCAGTACTTC. Its translation: CASSRGRAASYEQYF.

J is TRBJ2-1 and V is TRBV18, with TRBD2 as a possible D gene (6 bases). The V gene's germline CDR1 is KGHSH and CDR2 LQKENI. Trimming left V 6 bases short and J 0 bases short, with 12 bases between. The CDR3 covers 15 residues. The CDR3 bases are TGTGCCAGCTCGCGGGGACCGAGCTCCTACAATGAGCAGTTCTTC. The encoded protein is CASSRGPSSYNEQFF.

This clone appeared a few times. The chain has TRBV9 and TRBJ1-2; no reliable D call. Germline V CDR1 and CDR2: SGDLS, YYNGEE. The CDR3 covers 15 residues. V shed 4 bases and J shed 2 bases, with 15 bases lying between them. CDR3 region: CASSPSRTQNYGYTF. DNA for the CDR3: TGTGCCAGCAGCCCTTCTCGGACTCAAAACTATGGCTACACCTTC. Based on the CDR3 plus reference TRBV9 and TRBJ1-2, the full variable domain is DSGVTQTPKHLITATGQRVTLRCSPRSGDLSVYWYQQSLDQGLQFLIQYYNGEERAKGNILERFSAQQFPDLHSELNLSSLELGDSALYFCASSPSRTQNYGYTFGSGTRLTVV.

The rearrangement joins TRBV28 to TRBJ1-5, with D unclear. The V end lost 5 bases, the J end lost 0 bases, and 11 bases lay between the germline ends. The CDR3 is made up of 15 amino acids. Germline loops: CDR1 MDHEN, CDR2 SYDVKM. CDR3 amino acids: CASSLIPYSNQPQHF. In DNA form, the CDR3 reads TGTGCCAGCAGTCTTATTCCCTATAGCAATCAGCCCCAGCATTTT.

The table lists this clone with a count of one. This rearrangement joins TRBV4-1 to TRBJ2-7, with TRBD2 matching 14 bases. This CDR3 has 20 residues. The J segment lost 2 bases and the V segment lost 4 bases, leaving 16 bases of the junction unmatched. The germline V gene has CDR1 MGHRA and CDR2 YSYEKL. The CDR3 protein is CASSLRLAGGTVMPTYEQYF. The CDR3 DNA sequence: TGCGCCAGCAGCCTCAGACTAGCGGGAGGGACGGTGATGCCCACCTACGAGCAGTACTTC.

With regard to this clone: This sample also contains other DNA sequences that code for the same CDR3. This sequence joins TRBV5-1 and TRBJ2-7; D gene uncertain. Germline CDR1 SGHRS, CDR2 YFSETQ. There are 11 residues in the CDR3. With 4 bases removed from V and 3 bases from J, the gap between germline ends came to 5 bases. The CDR3, as DNA: TGCGCCAGCAGCACATACTACGAGCAGTACTTC. This codes for CASSTYYEQYF.

This clone was seen a single time. The gene calls are TRBV19 and TRBJ2-1; the D is unclear. The ends were cut back, 5 bases at V and 4 bases at J, with 6 bases in the middle. Germline-derived CDR1 and CDR2 are LNHDA and SQIVND (reference sequence). The CDR3 covers 12 residues. The chain's CDR3 is CASSSQYNEQFF. DNA for the CDR3: TGTGCCAGTAGTTCTCAGTACAATGAGCAGTTCTTC.

The V and J genes are TRBV21-1 and TRBJ2-3; TRBD1 is the table's D call and was not checked against the DNA. TRBV21-1 is described as a pseudogene. CDR3 length: 16 residues. In DNA, the CDR3 is TGTGCCAGCAGCCAAGGGGGCTTAGTTCGCACAGATACGCAGTATTTT. This encodes CASSQGGLVRTDTQYF.

The chain is built from TRBV2 and TRBJ1-3; weak D call: TRBD1 (6 bases). Trimming cost V 5 bases and J 7 bases, with 12 bases left between them. This CDR3 has 13 residues. In germline, CDR1 is SNHLY, CDR2 FYNNEI. The CDR3 nucleotides read TGTGCCAGCAGTCGGTACAGGGAGAACACCATATATTTT. It encodes CASSRYRENTIYF.

The CDR3 nucleotides are TGTGCCAGTAGTCGAGGAAGACTACCCTACGAGCAGTACTTC. It codes for CASSRGRLPYEQYF. The rearrangement links TRBV19 to TRBJ2-7; D is perhaps TRBD2 (5 bases). Germline CDR1 is LNHDA and CDR2 is SQIVND (reference sequence). The CDR3 loop spans 14 amino acids. Trimming took 5 bases from V and 2 from J, leaving 13 bases between them. The full variable domain, completed using reference TRBV19 and TRBJ2-7, is DGGITQSPKYLFRKEGQNVTLSCEQNLNHDAMYWYRQDPGQGLRLIYYSQIVNDFQKGDIAEGYSVSREKKESFPLTVTSAQKNPTAFYLCASSRGRLPYEQYFGPGTRLTVT.

The rearrangement links TRBV29-1 to TRBJ1-4, with TRBD1 matching 9 bases. This CDR3 is 13 amino acids long. Germline values: CDR1 SQVTM, CDR2 ANQGSEA. With V trimmed by 7 bases and J by 5 bases, 5 bases remained unmatched. The CDR3 sequence: CSAGGTGNEKLFF. CDR3 DNA sequence: TGCAGCGCCGGTGGGACAGGGAATGAAAAACTGTTTTTT.

J is TRBJ1-2 and V is TRBV11-2, with TRBD1 matching 8 bases. V was clipped by 2 bases and J by 7 bases; unmatched bases: 0. The CDR3 length is 12 residues. In germline, CDR1 is SGHAT, CDR2 FQNNGV. The DNA of the CDR3 is TGTGCCAGCAGCTTACAGGGGGCTGGCTACACCTTC. The encoded protein is CASSLQGAGYTF.

This chain uses TRBV5-6 with TRBJ2-1; 9 bases are a match to TRBD1. J lost 6 bases, V lost 0 bases, and 4 bases had no gene match. CDR1 is SGHDT, CDR2 YYEEEE, per germline. The CDR3 is 15 residues long. CDR3 sequence: CASSLVRTGVNEQFF. The DNA for the CDR3 is TGTGCCAGCAGCTTGGTAAGGACAGGGGTCAATGAGCAGTTCTTC.

The chain recombines TRBV28 with TRBJ2-7; 8 positions match TRBD1. Germline loops: CDR1 MDHEN, CDR2 SYDVKM. V was pared by 3 bases and J by 2 bases, with 15 bases of the junction left unmatched. The CDR3 is 18 amino acids. The CDR3 DNA reads as TGTGCCAGCAGTTTCCCCGCCAGGGGGCTATCCCTTACCTACGAGCAGTACTTC. It encodes CASSFPARGLSLTYEQYF.

This clone was seen once. The chain couples TRBV13 to TRBJ2-7, with 7 bases identical to TRBD2. Trimming at V came to 4 bases and at J to 0 bases, leaving 3 bases not matched to a gene. Germline values: CDR1 PRHDT, CDR2 FYEKMQ (reference sequence). The CDR3 runs to 14 residues. Here the CDR3 DNA reads TGTGCCAGCAGCTCTAGCGGAGGCTCCTACGAGCAGTACTTC. Protein product: CASSSSGGSYEQYF.

This clone came up once. The genes are TRBV6-5 and TRBJ1-2; 8 bases agree with TRBD1. Looked up from germline, CDR1 is MNHEY and CDR2 is SVGAGI. Trimming took 5 bases from V and 7 from J; bases not matched to a gene: 6. CDR3 length: 13 residues. CDR3: CASSNPQGGGYTF. The CDR3 nucleotides are TGTGCCAGCAGTAACCCACAGGGGGGTGGCTACACCTTC.